This T cell receptor beta chain comes out of a study of OX40 agonist ivuxolimab in advanced cancers. A word on this clone: No antigen is known for it.

The V end was cut by 4 bases, the J end by 1 base, with 13 bases between. Germline V lookup: CDR1 SGHTA, CDR2 FQGNSA. The CDR3 consists of 15 residues. Study outcomes and limitations: Antigens targeted by the expanded peripheral T cells were not determined.

Exclusion of a patient followed from autoimmune disease history or systemic immunosuppression. Using immunoSEQ multiplex PCR, the repertoire was profiled, and TCRdb retains in-frame clones only, with some absent. The data show 95,000 to 150,000 clones, around 92% seen once. The sequence derives from an adult with an advanced solid tumor such as melanoma, head and neck, liver or kidney cancer. The V and J genes are TRBV7-2 and TRBJ1-1, with a tentative D call TRBD1 (6 bases). The sequencing used CD4+ or CD8+ T cells sorted from blood, collected in a trial of the OX40 agonist ivuxolimab. The CDR3: CASSWGGQANTEAFF. For the CDR3, the DNA is TGTGCCAGCAGCTGGGGGGGACAAGCGAACACTGAAGCTTTCTTT.